This is a list of T cell receptor beta chains from one sample in a study of blood T cell repertoires in COVID-19. Only in-frame clones appear in the TCRdb table, and some are missing; sequencing was by immunoSEQ multiplex PCR. The sample has 150,000 to 200,000 clones, about 89% seen once. The sample taken for sequencing was peripheral blood. The receptors originated from a man between 65 and 80 years old with acute or convalescent COVID-19. Each CDR3 is given with its conserved first and last residue. D genes are given only for firm matches. Only part of the rows carry a size: once, few, many, or a class if the clone is expanded.

v_gene,j_gene,abundance,d_gene,CDR3aa,CDR3nt
TRBV28,TRBJ2-7,NA,NA,CASSLIGSGEQYF,TGTGCCAGCAGTTTAATCGGGAGCGGGGAGCAGTACTTC
TRBV19,TRBJ2-3,NA,NA,CASSILGPDTQYF,TGTGCCAGTAGTATCCTGGGCCCAGATACGCAGTATTTT
TRBV2,TRBJ1-1,NA,NA,CASMGPTLAEAFF,TGTGCCAGCATGGGCCCAACCCTTGCGGAAGCTTTCTTT
TRBV21-1,TRBJ2-1,NA,NA,CASSTERGRSSGDVNDEQFF,TGTGCCAGCAGCACAGAACGGGGGAGGTCTAGCGGGGACGTTAACGATGAGCAGTTCTTC
TRBV7-6,TRBJ1-6,NA,TRBD1,CASSTQGAGGLPSYNSPLHF,TGTGCCAGCAGCACTCAGGGGGCAGGGGGCCTCCCCTCCTATAATTCACCCCTCCACTTT
TRBV18,TRBJ2-2,once,TRBD1,CASSPPGGDTGELFF,TGTGCCAGCTCACCACCAGGGGGCGACACCGGGGAGCTGTTTTTT
TRBV29-1,TRBJ2-2,NA,NA,CSVGRAPGELFF,TGCAGCGTTGGCAGGGCGCCCGGGGAGCTGTTTTTT
TRBV7-3,TRBJ1-2,NA,TRBD1,CASSFRQGHGYTF,TGTGCCAGCAGCTTTAGACAGGGGCATGGCTACACCTTC
TRBV5-1,TRBJ2-7,once,TRBD2,CASSLGLAGIIMQYF,TGCGCCAGCAGCTTGGGACTAGCGGGAATTATAATGCAGTACTTC
TRBV30,TRBJ1-4,NA,NA,CAWRAPGVRGEKLFF,TGTGCCTGGAGGGCCCCAGGGGTCCGGGGTGAAAAACTGTTTTTT
TRBV5-8,TRBJ1-4,once,NA,CASSFGGHPNEKLFF,TGTGCCAGCAGCTTTGGAGGGCACCCTAATGAAAAACTGTTTTTT
TRBV4-2,TRBJ2-5,once,NA,CASSQDPFGPGGQETQYF,TGTGCCAGCAGCCAAGACCCATTTGGACCCGGGGGTCAAGAGACCCAGTACTTC
TRBV15,TRBJ2-7,NA,NA,CATSRGSAGTIYEQYF,TGTGCCACCAGCAGGGGCTCGGCGGGAACCATCTACGAGCAGTACTTC
TRBV6-1,TRBJ2-7,NA,NA,CASSDSYEQYF,TGTGCCAGCAGTGACAGCTACGAGCAGTACTTC
TRBV5-3,TRBJ2-1,NA,NA,CASIRGGSPRFF,TGTGCCAGTATCCGTGGGGGGAGCCCACGGTTCTTC
TRBV10-3,TRBJ1-1,NA,NA,CAISELTGDTEAFF,TGTGCCATCAGTGAACTTACAGGAGACACTGAAGCTTTCTTT
TRBV19,TRBJ1-5,NA,NA,CASSPTWAGMGNQPQHF,TGTGCCAGTAGTCCGACGTGGGCCGGTATGGGCAATCAGCCCCAGCATTTT
TRBV6-2/TRBV6-3,TRBJ2-7,NA,NA,CASSYSTGPYEQYF,TGTGCCAGCAGTTACTCGACAGGACCCTACGAGCAGTACTTC
TRBV5-1,TRBJ2-7,NA,NA,CASGPVGAFYEQYF,TGCGCCAGCGGTCCTGTCGGAGCCTTCTACGAGCAGTACTTC
TRBV7-3,TRBJ2-5,NA,NA,CASSLDRGAAQYF,TGTGCCAGCAGCTTAGATCGGGGGGCCGCCCAGTACTTC
TRBV25-1,TRBJ2-7,NA,TRBD1,CASRDRASGEQYF,TGTGCCAGCAGGGACAGGGCATCGGGGGAGCAGTACTTC
TRBV10-1,TRBJ2-2,NA,TRBD1,CASSDLLQGIGELFF,TGCGCCAGCAGTGATCTTTTACAGGGGATCGGGGAGCTGTTTTTT
TRBV28,TRBJ1-1,NA,NA,CASSSPGTFYTEAFF,TGTGCCAGCAGTTCACCGGGGACATTTTACACTGAAGCTTTCTTT
TRBV7-7,TRBJ1-3,NA,TRBD1,CASSPTGDPGNTIYF,TGTGCTAGCAGCCCTACAGGGGATCCTGGAAACACCATATATTTT
TRBV18,TRBJ1-2,NA,NA,CASSPRQNYGYTF,TGTGCCAGCTCACCACGACAGAATTATGGCTACACCTTC
TRBV29-1,TRBJ2-4,once,TRBD2,CSVHREGKNIQYF,TGCAGCGTCCACCGGGAGGGGAAAAACATTCAGTACTTC
TRBV5-1,TRBJ1-2,NA,NA,CASSLDAGVNGYTF,TGCGCCAGCAGCTTGGATGCCGGGGTTAATGGCTACACCTTC
TRBV9,TRBJ2-1,NA,NA,CASSVEGDTYNEQFF,TGTGCCAGCAGCGTAGAAGGGGACACCTACAATGAGCAGTTCTTC
TRBV18,TRBJ2-2,NA,TRBD1,CASSPGQPGLRSNTGELFF,TGTGCCAGCTCACCGGGACAGCCAGGCCTCCGATCAAACACCGGGGAGCTGTTTTTT
TRBV5-4,TRBJ1-1,NA,NA,CASSLRPETNTEAFF,TGTGCCAGCAGCTTGCGACCGGAGACGAACACTGAAGCTTTCTTT
TRBV5-1,TRBJ2-7,few,NA,CASSGSPGQLHEQYF,TGCGCCAGCAGCGGTTCCCCGGGACAACTCCACGAGCAGTACTTC
TRBV24-1,TRBJ1-2,NA,TRBD1,CATSDSPWTGGYGYTF,TGTGCCACCAGTGATTCCCCTTGGACAGGGGGCTACGGCTACACCTTC
TRBV28,TRBJ1-2,NA,NA,CASFPAGADGYTF,TGTGCCAGCTTCCCGGCGGGAGCGGATGGCTACACCTTC
TRBV9,TRBJ1-2,NA,NA,CASSVVPGNDGYTF,TGTGCCAGCAGCGTAGTCCCAGGGAACGATGGCTACACCTTC
TRBV28,TRBJ1-2,NA,NA,CASSAGGSANYGYTF,TGTGCCAGCAGTGCGGGGGGATCAGCTAACTATGGCTACACCTTC
TRBV7-6,TRBJ2-1,NA,TRBD2,CASSTGTSKDEQFF,TGTGCCAGCAGCACCGGGACTAGCAAGGATGAGCAGTTCTTC
TRBV30,TRBJ2-5,NA,NA,CAWSASGAGVETQYF,TGTGCCTGGAGTGCCTCCGGCGCAGGGGTAGAGACCCAGTACTTC
TRBV5-1,TRBJ2-2,NA,NA,CASSLGDTYTGELFF,TGCGCCAGCAGCTTGGGAGACACATACACCGGGGAGCTGTTTTTT
TRBV5-1,TRBJ2-5,NA,NA,CASSFAGAMTQYF,TGCGCCAGCAGCTTCGCAGGGGCCATGACCCAGTACTTC
TRBV6-2/TRBV6-3,TRBJ2-3,NA,NA,CASSFSGQRGRYF,TGTGCCAGCAGTTTCTCCGGACAGCGGGGCCGGTATTTT
TRBV7-3,TRBJ2-7,NA,NA,CASSPQGPGAEQYF,TGTGCCAGCAGCCCGCAGGGGCCCGGCGCCGAGCAGTACTTC
TRBV2,TRBJ1-1,NA,NA,CASSFGREDTEAFF,TGTGCCAGCAGTTTTGGGAGGGAGGATACTGAAGCTTTCTTT
TRBV5-1,TRBJ2-7,once,TRBD1,CASSLAGGNLGEQYF,TGCGCCAGCAGCTTGGCAGGGGGCAATTTGGGGGAGCAGTACTTC
TRBV9,TRBJ1-3,NA,NA,CASSQQVSGNTIYF,TGTGCCAGCAGTCAACAGGTCTCTGGAAACACCATATATTTT
TRBV7-8,TRBJ1-1,NA,TRBD1,CASSPTGTNTEAFF,TGTGCCAGCAGCCCGACAGGGACCAACACTGAAGCTTTCTTT
TRBV28,TRBJ2-7,few,TRBD2,CASSRTSGSYEQYF,TGTGCCAGCAGTCGGACTAGCGGGAGCTACGAGCAGTACTTC